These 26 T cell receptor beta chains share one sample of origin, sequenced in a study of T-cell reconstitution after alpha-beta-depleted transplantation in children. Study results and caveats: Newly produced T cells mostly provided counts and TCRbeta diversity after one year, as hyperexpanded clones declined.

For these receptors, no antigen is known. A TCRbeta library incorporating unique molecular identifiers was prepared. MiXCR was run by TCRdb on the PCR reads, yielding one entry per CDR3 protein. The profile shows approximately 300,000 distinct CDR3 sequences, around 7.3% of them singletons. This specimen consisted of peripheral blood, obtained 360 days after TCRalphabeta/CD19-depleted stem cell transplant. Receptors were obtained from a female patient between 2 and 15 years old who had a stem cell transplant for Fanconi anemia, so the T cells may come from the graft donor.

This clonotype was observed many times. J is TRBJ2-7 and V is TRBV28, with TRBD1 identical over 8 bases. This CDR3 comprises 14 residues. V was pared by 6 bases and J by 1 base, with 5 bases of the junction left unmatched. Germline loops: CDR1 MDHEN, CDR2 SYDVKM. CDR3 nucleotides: TGTGCCAGCAGCATCCAGGGGGCTTCCTACGAGCAGTACTTC. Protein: CASSIQGASYEQYF.

In DNA form, the CDR3 reads TGTGCCAGCAGCCCTTTACCCGGGACAGGGTATGGCTACACCTTC. Its translation is CASSPLPGTGYGYTF. The V call is TRBV5-6, the J call TRBJ1-2; 9 bases match TRBD1. CDR1 is SGHDT and CDR2 is YYEEEE in the germline V gene. The CDR3 sequence is 15 residues long. V shed 4 bases and J 5 bases; nucleotides not matched to a gene: 9.

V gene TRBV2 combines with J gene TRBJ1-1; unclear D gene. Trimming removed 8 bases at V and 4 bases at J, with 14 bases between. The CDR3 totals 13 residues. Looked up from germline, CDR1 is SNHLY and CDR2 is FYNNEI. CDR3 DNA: TGTGCCAGCGAGTGGTCGGCTCTCACTGAAGCTTTCTTT. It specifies CASEWSALTEAFF.

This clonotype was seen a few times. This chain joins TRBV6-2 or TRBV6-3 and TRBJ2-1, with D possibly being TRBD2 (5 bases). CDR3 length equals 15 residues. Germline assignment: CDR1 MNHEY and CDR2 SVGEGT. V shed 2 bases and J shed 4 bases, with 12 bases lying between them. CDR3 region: CASSYGRADYNEQFF. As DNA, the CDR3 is TGTGCCAGCAGTTACGGGCGGGCCGATTACAATGAGCAGTTCTTC.

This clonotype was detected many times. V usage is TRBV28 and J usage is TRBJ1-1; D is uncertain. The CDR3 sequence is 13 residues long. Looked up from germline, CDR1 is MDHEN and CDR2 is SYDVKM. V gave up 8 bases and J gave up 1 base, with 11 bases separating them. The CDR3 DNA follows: TGTGCCAGCCAATGGGCAGGGAACACTGAAGCTTTCTTT. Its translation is CASQWAGNTEAFF. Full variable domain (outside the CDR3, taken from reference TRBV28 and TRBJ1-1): DVKVTQSSRYLVKRTGEKVFLECVQDMDHENMFWYRQDPGLGLRLIYFSYDVKMKEKGDIPEGYSVSREKKERFSLILESASTNQTSMYLCASQWAGNTEAFFGQGTRLTVV.

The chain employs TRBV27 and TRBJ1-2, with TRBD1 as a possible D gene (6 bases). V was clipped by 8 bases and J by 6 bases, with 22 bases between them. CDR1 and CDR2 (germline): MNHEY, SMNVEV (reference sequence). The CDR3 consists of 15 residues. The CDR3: CASRKIRYREDGYTF. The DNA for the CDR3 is TGTGCCAGCCGCAAAATACGGTACAGGGAAGATGGCTACACCTTC.

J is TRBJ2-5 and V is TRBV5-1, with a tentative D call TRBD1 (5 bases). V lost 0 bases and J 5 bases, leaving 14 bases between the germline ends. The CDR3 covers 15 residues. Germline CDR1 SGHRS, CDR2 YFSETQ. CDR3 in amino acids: CASSLVARTQETQYF. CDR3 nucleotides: TGCGCCAGCAGCTTGGTCGCCAGGACACAGGAGACCCAGTACTTC.

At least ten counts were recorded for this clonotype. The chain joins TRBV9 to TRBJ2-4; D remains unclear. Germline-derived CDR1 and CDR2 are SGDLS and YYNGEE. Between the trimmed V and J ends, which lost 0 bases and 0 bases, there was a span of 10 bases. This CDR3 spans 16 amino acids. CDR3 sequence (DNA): TGTGCCAGCAGCGTAGTAACAGCAAGAGCCAAAAACATTCAGTACTTC. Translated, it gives CASSVVTARAKNIQYF.

CDR3 coding DNA: TGTGCCAGCTCACCACCGGCACCCATGAACACTGAAGCTTTCTTT. Protein sequence: CASSPPAPMNTEAFF. The gene calls are TRBV18 and TRBJ1-1; no definite D call. The CDR3 extends over 15 amino acids. Germline loops: CDR1 KGHSH, CDR2 LQKENI. Deletions cut 0 bases from V and 0 bases from J, with 8 bases between. The full variable domain, its missing parts supplied by reference TRBV18 and TRBJ1-1, is NAGVMQNPRHLVRRRGQEARLRCSPMKGHSHVYWYRQLPEEGLKFMVYLQKENIIDESGMPKERFSAEFPKEGPSILRIQQVVRGDSAAYFCASSPPAPMNTEAFFGQGTRLTVV.

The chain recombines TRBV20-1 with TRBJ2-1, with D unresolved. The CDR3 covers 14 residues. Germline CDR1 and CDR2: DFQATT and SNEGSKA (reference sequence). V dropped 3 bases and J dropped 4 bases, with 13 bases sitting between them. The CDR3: CSASRASWYNEQFF. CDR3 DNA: TGCAGTGCTAGTAGAGCCTCTTGGTACAATGAGCAGTTCTTC.

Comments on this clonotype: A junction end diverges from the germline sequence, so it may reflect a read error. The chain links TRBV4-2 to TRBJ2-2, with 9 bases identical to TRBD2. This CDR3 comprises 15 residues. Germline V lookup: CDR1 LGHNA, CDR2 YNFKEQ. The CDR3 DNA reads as TGTGCCAGCGGACGCGGGGGGGCATTTACCGGGGAGCCGTTTTTT. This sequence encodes CASGRGGAFTGEPFF.

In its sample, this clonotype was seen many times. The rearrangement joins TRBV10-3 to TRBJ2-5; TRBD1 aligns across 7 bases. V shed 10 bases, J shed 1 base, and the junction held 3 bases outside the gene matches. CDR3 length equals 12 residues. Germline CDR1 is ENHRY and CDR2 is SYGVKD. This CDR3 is CATRDSQETQYF. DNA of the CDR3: TGTGCCACCCGGGACAGCCAAGAGACCCAGTACTTC.

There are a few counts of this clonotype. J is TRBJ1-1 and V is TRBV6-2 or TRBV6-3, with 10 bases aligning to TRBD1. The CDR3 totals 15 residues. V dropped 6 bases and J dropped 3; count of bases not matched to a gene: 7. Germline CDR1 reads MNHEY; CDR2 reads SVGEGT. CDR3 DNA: TGTGCCAGCAGCTCGGGACAGGGGAGGCACACTGAAGCTTTCTTT. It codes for CASSSGQGRHTEAFF.

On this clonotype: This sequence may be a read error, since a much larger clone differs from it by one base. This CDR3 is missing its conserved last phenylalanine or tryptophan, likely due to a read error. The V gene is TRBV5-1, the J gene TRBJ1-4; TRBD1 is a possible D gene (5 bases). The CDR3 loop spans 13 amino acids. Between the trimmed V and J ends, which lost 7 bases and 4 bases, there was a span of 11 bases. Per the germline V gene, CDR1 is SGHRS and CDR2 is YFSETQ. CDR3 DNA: TGCGCCAGCCGCGGGACGGTTAATGAAAAACTGTTTGTT. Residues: CASRGTVNEKLFV.

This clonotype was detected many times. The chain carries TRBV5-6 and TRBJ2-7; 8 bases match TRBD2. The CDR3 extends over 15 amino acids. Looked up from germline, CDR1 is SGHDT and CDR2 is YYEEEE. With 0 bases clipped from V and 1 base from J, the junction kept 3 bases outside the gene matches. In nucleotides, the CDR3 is TGTGCCAGCAGCTTGGCCGGGGGGGTTTCCTACGAGCAGTACTTC. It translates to CASSLAGGVSYEQYF.

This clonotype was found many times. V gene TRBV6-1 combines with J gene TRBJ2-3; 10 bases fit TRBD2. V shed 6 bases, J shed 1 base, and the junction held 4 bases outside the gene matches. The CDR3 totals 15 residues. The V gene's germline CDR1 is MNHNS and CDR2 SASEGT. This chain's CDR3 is CASSPGLAGTDTQYF. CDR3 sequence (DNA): TGTGCCAGCAGCCCCGGACTAGCGGGCACAGATACGCAGTATTTT.

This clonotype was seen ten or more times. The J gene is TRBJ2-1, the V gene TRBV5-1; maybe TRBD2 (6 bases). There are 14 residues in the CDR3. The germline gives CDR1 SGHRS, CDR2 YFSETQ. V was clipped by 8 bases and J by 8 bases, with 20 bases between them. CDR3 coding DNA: TGCGCCAGTACTCGAAACCGCGGAGGGGATGAGCAGTTCTTC. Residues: CASTRNRGGDEQFF. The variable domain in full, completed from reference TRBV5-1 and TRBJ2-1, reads KAGVTQTPRYLIKTRGQQVTLSCSPISGHRSVSWYQQTPGQGLQFLFEYFSETQRNKGNFPGRFSGRQFSNSRSEMNVSTLELGDSALYLCASTRNRGGDEQFFGPGTRLTVL.

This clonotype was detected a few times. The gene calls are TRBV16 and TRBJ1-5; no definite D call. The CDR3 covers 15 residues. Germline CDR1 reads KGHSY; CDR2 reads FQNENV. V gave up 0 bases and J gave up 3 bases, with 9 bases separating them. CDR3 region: CASSQSWTVNQPQHF. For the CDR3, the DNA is TGTGCCAGCAGCCAATCGTGGACGGTCAATCAGCCCCAGCATTTT.

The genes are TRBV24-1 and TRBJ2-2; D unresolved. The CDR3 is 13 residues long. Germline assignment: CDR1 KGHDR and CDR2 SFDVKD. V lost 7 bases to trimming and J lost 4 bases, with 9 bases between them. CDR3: CATRGYGTGELFF. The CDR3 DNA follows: TGTGCCACCAGGGGTTACGGCACCGGGGAGCTGTTTTTT.

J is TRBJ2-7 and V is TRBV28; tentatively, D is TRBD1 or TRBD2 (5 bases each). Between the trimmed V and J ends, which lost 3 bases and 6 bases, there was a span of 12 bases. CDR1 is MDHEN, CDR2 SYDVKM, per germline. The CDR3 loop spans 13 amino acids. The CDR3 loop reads CASSFHEGREQYF. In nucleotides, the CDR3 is TGTGCCAGCAGTTTTCATGAGGGGCGCGAGCAGTACTTC.

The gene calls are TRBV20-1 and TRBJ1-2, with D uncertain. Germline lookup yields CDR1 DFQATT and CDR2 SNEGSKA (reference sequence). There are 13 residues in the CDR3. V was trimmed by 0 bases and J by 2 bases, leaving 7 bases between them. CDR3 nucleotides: TGCAGTGCTAGAGATATGATGAACTATGGCTACACCTTC. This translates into CSARDMMNYGYTF.

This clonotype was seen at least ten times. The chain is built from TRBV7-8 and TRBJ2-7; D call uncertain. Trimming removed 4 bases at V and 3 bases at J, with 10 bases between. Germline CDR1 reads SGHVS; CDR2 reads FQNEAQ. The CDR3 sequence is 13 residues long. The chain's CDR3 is CASSSGMVYEQYF. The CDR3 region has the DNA TGTGCCAGCAGCTCCGGTATGGTCTACGAGCAGTACTTC.

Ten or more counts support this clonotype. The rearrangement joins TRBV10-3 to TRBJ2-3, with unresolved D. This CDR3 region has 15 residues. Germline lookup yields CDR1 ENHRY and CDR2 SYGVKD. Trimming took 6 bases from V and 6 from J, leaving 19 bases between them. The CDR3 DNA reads TGTGCCATCAGGAATTCCTACCCTGTGGGTGATACGCAGTATTTT. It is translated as CAIRNSYPVGDTQYF.

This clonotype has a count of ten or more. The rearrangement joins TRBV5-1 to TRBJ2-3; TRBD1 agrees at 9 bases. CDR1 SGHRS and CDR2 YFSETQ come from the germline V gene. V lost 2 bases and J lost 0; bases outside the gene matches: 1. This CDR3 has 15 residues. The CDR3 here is CASSFGTGSTDTQYF. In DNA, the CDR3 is TGCGCCAGCAGCTTTGGGACAGGGAGCACAGATACGCAGTATTTT.

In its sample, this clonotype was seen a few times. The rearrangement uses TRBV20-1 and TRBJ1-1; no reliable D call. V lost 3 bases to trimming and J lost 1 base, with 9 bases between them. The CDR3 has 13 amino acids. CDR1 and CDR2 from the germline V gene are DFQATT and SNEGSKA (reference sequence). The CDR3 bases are TGCAGTGCTAGTTATTTGTCGAACACTGAAGCTTTCTTT. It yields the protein CSASYLSNTEAFF.

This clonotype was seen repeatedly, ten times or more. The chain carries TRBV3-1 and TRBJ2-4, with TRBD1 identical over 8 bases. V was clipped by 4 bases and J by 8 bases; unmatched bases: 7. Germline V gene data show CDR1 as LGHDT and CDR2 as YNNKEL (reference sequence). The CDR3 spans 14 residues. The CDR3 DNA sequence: TGTGCCAGCAGCCCCGCGCACAGGGGGGACATTCAGTACTTC. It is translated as CASSPAHRGDIQYF. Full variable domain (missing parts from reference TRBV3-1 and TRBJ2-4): DTAVSQTPKYLVTQMGNDKSIKCEQNLGHDTMYWYKQDSKKFLKIMFSYNNKELIINETVPNRFSPKSPDKAHLNLHINSLELGDSAVYFCASSPAHRGDIQYFGAGTRLSVL.